This T cell receptor beta chain came from a study of blood T cell repertoires in COVID-19. The germline gives CDR1 LGHNA, CDR2 YNFKEQ. The CDR3 contains 16 residues. V dropped 1 base and J dropped 1; count of bases not matched to a gene: 6. Measured with immunoSEQ multiplex PCR; TCRdb has only the in-frame clones, and not every one. The top ten clones hold 7.5% to 10% of a sample with 190,000 or so clones, 89% of them seen once. Cohort 3 recovered donors had two negative PCRs, clearance, or symptom resolution. V gene TRBV4-2 combines with J gene TRBJ1-1; 7 bases line up with TRBD1. The sequenced sample consisted of PBMCs or T cells enriched from blood (not recorded which). The clonotype originates from a woman aged 18-29 years who had recovered from COVID-19. CDR3 protein: CASSQGNRGRNTEAFF. The DNA of the CDR3 is TGTGCCAGCAGCCAAGGCAACAGGGGCCGGAACACTGAAGCTTTCTTT.